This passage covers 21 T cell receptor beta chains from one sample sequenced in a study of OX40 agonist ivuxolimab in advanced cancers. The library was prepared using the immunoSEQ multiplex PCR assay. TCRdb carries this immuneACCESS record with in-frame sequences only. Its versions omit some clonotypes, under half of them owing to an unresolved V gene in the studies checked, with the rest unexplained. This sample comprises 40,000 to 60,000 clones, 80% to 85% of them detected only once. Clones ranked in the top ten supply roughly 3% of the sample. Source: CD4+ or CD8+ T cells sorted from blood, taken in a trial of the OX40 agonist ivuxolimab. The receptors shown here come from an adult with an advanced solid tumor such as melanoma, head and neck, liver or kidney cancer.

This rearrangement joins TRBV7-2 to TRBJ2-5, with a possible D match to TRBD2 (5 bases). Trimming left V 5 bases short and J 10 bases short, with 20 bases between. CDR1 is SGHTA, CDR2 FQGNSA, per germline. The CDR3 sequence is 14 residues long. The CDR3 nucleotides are TGTGCCAGCAGCCTCGCCGGGGTCGGAAGTGGCCAGTACTTC. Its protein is CASSLAGVGSGQYF.

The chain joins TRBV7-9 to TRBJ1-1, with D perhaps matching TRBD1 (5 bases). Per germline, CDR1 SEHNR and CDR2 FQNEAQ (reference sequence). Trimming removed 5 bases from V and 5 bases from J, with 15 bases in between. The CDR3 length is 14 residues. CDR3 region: CASSQFGGTTEAFF. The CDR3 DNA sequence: TGTGCCAGCAGCCAGTTCGGTGGGACGACTGAAGCTTTCTTT.

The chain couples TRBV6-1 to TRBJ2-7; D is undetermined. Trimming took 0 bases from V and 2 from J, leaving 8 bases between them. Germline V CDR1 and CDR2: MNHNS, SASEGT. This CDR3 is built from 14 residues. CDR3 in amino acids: CASSEARSTYEQYF. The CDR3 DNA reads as TGTGCCAGCAGTGAAGCGCGGAGTACCTACGAGCAGTACTTC.

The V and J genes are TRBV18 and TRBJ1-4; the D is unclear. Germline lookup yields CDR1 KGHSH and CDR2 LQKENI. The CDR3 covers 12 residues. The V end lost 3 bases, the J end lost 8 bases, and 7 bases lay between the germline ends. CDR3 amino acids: CASSPYNEKLFF. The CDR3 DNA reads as TGTGCCAGCTCACCCTACAACGAAAAACTGTTTTTT.

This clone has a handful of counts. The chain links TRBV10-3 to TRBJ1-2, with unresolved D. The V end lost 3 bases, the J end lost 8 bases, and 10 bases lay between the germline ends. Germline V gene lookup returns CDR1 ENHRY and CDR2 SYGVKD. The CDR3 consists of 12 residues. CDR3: CAISESLRGYTF. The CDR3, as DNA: TGTGCCATCAGTGAATCTCTGCGGGGCTACACCTTC.

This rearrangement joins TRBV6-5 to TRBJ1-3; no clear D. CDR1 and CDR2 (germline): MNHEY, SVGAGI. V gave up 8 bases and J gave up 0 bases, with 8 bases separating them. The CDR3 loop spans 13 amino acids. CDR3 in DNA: TGTGCCAGCCTTCCATCCTCTGGAAACACCATATATTTT. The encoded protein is CASLPSSGNTIYF.

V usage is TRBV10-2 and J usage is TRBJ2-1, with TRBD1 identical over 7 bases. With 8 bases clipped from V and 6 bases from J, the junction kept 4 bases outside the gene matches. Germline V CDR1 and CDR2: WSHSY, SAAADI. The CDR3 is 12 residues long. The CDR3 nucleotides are TGCGCCAGCCGGACAGGACCCAATGAGCAGTTCTTC. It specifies CASRTGPNEQFF.

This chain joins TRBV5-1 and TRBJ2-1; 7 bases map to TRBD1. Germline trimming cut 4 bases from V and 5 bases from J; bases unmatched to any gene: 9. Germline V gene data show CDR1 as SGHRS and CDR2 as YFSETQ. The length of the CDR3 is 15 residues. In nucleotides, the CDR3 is TGCGCCAGCAGCCCCCAGGGACAGTTTCACAATGAGCAGTTCTTC. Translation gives CASSPQGQFHNEQFF. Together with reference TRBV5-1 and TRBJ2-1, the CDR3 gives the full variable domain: KAGVTQTPRYLIKTRGQQVTLSCSPISGHRSVSWYQQTPGQGLQFLFEYFSETQRNKGNFPGRFSGRQFSNSRSEMNVSTLELGDSALYLCASSPQGQFHNEQFFGPGTRLTVL.

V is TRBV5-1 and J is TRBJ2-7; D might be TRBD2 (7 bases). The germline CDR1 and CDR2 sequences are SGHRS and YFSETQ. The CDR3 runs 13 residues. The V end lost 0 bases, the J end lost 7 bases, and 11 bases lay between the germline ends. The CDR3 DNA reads TGCGCCAGCAGCTTGGAGGGGGGGTGGGAGCAGTACTTC. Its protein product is CASSLEGGWEQYF.

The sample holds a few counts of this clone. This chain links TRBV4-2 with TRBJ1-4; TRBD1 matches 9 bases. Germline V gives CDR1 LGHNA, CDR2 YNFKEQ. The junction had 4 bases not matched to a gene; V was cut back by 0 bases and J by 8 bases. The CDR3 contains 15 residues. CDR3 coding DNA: TGTGCCAGCAGCCAAGAACAGGGGGCTGGCGAAAAACTGTTTTTT. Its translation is CASSQEQGAGEKLFF.

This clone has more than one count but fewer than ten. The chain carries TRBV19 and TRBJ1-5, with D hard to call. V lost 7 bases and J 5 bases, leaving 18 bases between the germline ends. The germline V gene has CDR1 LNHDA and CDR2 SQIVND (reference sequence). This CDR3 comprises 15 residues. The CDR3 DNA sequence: TGTGCCAGTACTCCGATCGGCGGACCTCATCAGCCCCAGCATTTT. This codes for CASTPIGGPHQPQHF.

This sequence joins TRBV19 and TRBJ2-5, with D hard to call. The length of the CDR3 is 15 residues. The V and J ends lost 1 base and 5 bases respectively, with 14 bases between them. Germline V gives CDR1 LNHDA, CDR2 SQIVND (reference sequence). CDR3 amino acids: CASSIGITLRETQYF. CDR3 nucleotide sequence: TGTGCCAGTAGTATAGGTATAACTCTTCGGGAGACCCAGTACTTC. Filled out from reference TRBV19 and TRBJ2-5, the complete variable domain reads DGGITQSPKYLFRKEGQNVTLSCEQNLNHDAMYWYRQDPGQGLRLIYYSQIVNDFQKGDIAEGYSVSREKKESFPLTVTSAQKNPTAFYLCASSIGITLRETQYFGPGTRLLVL.

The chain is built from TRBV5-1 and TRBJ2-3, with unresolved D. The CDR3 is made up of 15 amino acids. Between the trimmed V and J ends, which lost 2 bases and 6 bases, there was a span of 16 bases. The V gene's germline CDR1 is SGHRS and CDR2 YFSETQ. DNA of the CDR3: TGCGCCAGCAGCTTACCGCACGGGCCCGTGGATACGCAGTATTTT. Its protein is CASSLPHGPVDTQYF.

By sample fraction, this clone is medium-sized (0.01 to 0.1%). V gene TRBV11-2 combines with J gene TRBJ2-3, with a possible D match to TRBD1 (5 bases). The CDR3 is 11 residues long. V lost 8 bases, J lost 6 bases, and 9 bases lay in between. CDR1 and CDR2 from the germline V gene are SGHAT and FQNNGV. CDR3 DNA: TGTGCCAGCGTGGGGCCTGATACGCAGTATTTT. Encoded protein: CASVGPDTQYF.

DNA for the CDR3: TGTGCCAGCAGCTTAAACCGGCGCGATGAGCAGTTCTTC. It encodes CASSLNRRDEQFF. This rearrangement joins TRBV7-3 to TRBJ2-1; D call uncertain. The V and J ends lost 1 base and 8 bases respectively, with 9 bases between them. The germline V gene encodes CDR1 SGHTA and CDR2 FQGTGA. This CDR3 spans 13 amino acids.

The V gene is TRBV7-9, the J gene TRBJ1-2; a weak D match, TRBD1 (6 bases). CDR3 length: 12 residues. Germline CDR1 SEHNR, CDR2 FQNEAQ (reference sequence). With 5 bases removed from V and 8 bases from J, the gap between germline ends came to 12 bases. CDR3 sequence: CASSLGQKGYTF. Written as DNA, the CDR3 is TGTGCCAGCAGCCTTGGACAGAAGGGCTACACCTTC.

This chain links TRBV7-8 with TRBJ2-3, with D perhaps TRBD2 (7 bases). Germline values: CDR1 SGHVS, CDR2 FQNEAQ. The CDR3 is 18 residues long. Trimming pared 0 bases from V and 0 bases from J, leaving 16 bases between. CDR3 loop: CASSLALGASGSTDTQYF. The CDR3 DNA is TGTGCCAGCAGCTTAGCCCTGGGGGCTAGCGGCAGCACAGATACGCAGTATTTT.

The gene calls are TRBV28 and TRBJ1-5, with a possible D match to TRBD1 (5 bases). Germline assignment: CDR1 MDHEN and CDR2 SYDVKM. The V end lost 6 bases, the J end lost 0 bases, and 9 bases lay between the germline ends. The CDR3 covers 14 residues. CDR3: CASRDTISNQPQHF. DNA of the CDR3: TGTGCCAGCAGGGACACGATTAGCAATCAGCCCCAGCATTTT.

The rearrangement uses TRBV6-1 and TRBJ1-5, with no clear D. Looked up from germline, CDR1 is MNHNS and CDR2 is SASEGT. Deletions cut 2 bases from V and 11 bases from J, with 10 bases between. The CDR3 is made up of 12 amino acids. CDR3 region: CASSELRFTQHF. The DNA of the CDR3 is TGTGCCAGCAGTGAACTCCGCTTTACCCAGCATTTT.

The CDR3 DNA reads as TGTGCCAGCAGCTTATTGGGCAGGGGAGACACTGAAGCTTTCTTT. Protein product: CASSLLGRGDTEAFF. The rearrangement uses TRBV7-6 and TRBJ1-1; tentatively, D is TRBD1 (6 bases). Looked up from germline, CDR1 is SGHVS and CDR2 is FNYEAQ. This CDR3 spans 15 amino acids. Trimming pared 2 bases from V and 3 bases from J, leaving 13 bases between.

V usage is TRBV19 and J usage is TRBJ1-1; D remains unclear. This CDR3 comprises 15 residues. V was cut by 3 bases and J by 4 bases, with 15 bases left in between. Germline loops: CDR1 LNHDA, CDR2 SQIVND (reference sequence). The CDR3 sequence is CASSILGKAGTEAFF. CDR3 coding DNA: TGTGCCAGTAGTATTCTGGGCAAAGCGGGCACTGAAGCTTTCTTT.